This TCR beta chain was found in a study of T cell repertoires in ileal Crohn's disease. Sequencing was performed with immunoSEQ multiplex PCR; in TCRdb, only in-frame clones are kept and a portion is missing. Among 12,000 or so clones listed, roughly four fifths were seen once. With regard to this clone: Its antigen is not known.

The length of the CDR3 is 15 residues. Germline trimming cut 4 bases from V and 5 bases from J; bases unmatched to any gene: 10. Germline V lookup: CDR1 SGHDT, CDR2 YYEEEE. The study's findings and limits: Compared with non-smokers, active smokers at surgery showed more clonal expansions.

Sequencing was carried out using ileal tissue. The sequence came from an adult with Crohn's disease. This chain uses TRBV5-6 with TRBJ2-5; TRBD1 matches 8 bases. CDR3 DNA: TGTGCCAGCAGCCCCCTGACAGGGGTGGTGGAGACCCAGTACTTC. Amino acid sequence: CASSPLTGVVETQYF.